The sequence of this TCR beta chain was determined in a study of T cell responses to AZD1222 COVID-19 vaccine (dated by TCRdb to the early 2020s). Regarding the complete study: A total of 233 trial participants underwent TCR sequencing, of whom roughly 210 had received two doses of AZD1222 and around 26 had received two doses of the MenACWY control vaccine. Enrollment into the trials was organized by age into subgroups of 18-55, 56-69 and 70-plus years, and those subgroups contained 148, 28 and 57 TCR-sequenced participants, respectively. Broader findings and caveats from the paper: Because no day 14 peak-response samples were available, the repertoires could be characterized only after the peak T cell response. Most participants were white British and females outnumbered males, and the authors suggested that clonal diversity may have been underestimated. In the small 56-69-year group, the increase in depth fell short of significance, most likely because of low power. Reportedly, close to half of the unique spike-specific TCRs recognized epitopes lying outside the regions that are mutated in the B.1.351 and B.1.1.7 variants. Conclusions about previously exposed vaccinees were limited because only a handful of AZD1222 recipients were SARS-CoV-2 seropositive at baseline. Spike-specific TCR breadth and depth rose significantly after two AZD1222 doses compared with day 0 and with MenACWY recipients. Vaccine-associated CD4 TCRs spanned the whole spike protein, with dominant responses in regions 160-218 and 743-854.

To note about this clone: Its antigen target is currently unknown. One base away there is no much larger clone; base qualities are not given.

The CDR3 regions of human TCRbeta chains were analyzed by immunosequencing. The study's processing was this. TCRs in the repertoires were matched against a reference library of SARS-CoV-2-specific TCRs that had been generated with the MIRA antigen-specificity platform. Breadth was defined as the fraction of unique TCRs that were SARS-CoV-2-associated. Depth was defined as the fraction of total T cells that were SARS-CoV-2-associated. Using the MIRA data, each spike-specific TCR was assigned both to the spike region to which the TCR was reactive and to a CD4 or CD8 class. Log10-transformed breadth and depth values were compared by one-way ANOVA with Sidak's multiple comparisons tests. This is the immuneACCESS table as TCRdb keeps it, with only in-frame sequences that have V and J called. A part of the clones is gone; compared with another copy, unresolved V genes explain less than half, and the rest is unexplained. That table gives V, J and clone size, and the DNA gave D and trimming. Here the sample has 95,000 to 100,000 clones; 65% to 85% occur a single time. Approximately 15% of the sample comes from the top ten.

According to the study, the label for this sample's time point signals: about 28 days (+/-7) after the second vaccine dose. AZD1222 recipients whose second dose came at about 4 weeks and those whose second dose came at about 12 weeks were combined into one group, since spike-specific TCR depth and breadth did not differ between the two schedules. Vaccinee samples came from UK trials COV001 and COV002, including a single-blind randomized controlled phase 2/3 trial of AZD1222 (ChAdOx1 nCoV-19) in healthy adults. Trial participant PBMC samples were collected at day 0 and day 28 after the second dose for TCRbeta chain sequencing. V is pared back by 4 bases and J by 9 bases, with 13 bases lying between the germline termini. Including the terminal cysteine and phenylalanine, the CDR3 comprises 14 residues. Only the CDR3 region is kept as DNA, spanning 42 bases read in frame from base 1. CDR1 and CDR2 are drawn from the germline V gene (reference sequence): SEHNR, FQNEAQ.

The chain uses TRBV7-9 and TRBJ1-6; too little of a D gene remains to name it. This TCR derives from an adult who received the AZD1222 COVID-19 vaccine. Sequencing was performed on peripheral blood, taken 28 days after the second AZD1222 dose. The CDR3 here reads CASSSEPFGSPLHF. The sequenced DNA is TGTGCCAGCAGCTCGGAGCCCTTCGGTTCACCCCTCCACTTT.